A single sample gave rise to the 28 T cell receptor beta chains below, sequenced in a study of blood T cell repertoires in COVID-19. Repertoires were generated with immunoSEQ multiplex PCR, while TCRdb's copy carries only in-frame clones and drops some. Of about 73,000 clones in the sample, roughly 76% were seen once. Sequencing input: peripheral blood. Source of these receptors: a woman between 65 and 79 years old with acute or convalescent COVID-19.

The rearrangement uses TRBV2 and TRBJ2-5; no firm D call. V was clipped by 2 bases and J by 0 bases, with 13 bases between them. The CDR3 sequence is 16 residues long. Germline V gene lookup returns CDR1 SNHLY and CDR2 FYNNEI. The DNA of the CDR3 is TGTGCCAGCAGTGAATGGCGGCAATCGTACCAAGAGACCCAGTACTTC. Protein product: CASSEWRQSYQETQYF.

This clone showed up just once. The rearrangement joins TRBV29-1 to TRBJ2-5; tentative D call: TRBD2 (6 bases). The V end was cut by 1 base, the J end by 3 bases, with 15 bases between. Germline CDR1 is SQVTM and CDR2 is ANQGSEA. This CDR3 has 15 amino acids. CDR3 in amino acids: CSVEGGLSGEETQYF. The CDR3 nucleotides are TGCAGCGTTGAAGGGGGACTTTCGGGGGAAGAGACCCAGTACTTC.

V and J are TRBV5-1 and TRBJ1-5; 9 bases match TRBD1. The V gene's germline CDR1 is SGHRS and CDR2 YFSETQ. The CDR3 runs 14 residues. Trimming took 4 bases from V and 7 from J; bases not matched to a gene: 6. CDR3 loop: CASSPGQGRQPQHF. For the CDR3, the DNA is TGCGCCAGCAGCCCAGGACAGGGGAGACAGCCCCAGCATTTT.

The chain links TRBV10-1 to TRBJ2-1, with 12 bases fitting TRBD2. Per the germline V gene, CDR1 is WNHNN and CDR2 is SYGVQD (reference sequence). This CDR3 has 15 amino acids. Trimming cost V 5 bases and J 9 bases; bases outside gene matches: 8. In nucleotides, the CDR3 is TGCGCCAGCAGTTCGACTAGCGGGGGCCCTGGTGAGCAGTTCTTC. Translating it yields CASSSTSGGPGEQFF.

The chain combines TRBV10-1 with TRBJ2-7, with a tentative D call TRBD1 (6 bases). V gave up 7 bases and J gave up 0 bases, with 10 bases separating them. The CDR3 consists of 13 residues. The germline gives CDR1 WNHNN, CDR2 SYGVQD (reference sequence). CDR3 DNA: TGCGCCAGCAATACAGGGATCTCCTACGAGCAGTACTTC. Translating gives CASNTGISYEQYF.

The chain recombines TRBV19 with TRBJ1-2; 12 bases line up with TRBD1. V lost 1 base to trimming and J lost 7 bases; unmatched junction nucleotides: 4. Per germline, CDR1 LNHDA and CDR2 SQIVND (reference sequence). CDR3 length: 15 amino acids. The DNA of the CDR3 is TGTGCCAGTAGTATAGGGGGACAGGGGGCCGGTGGCTACACCTTC. This gives the protein CASSIGGQGAGGYTF.

This chain connects TRBV28 to TRBJ1-1; D not certain. This CDR3 region has 15 residues. The germline V and J ends were trimmed by 10 bases and 3 bases, with 21 bases remaining between them. Germline CDR1 MDHEN, CDR2 SYDVKM. CDR3 protein: CATLVSRGRDTEAFF. For the CDR3, the DNA is TGTGCCACCCTAGTTTCCCGAGGGAGGGACACTGAAGCTTTCTTT.

V and J are TRBV28 and TRBJ1-4; maybe TRBD1 (5 bases). Germline lookup yields CDR1 MDHEN and CDR2 SYDVKM. V was clipped by 7 bases and J by 10 bases, with 19 bases between them. The CDR3 spans 14 residues. CDR3 residues: CASTLSSGGGKLFF. The CDR3 region has the DNA TGTGCCAGCACCTTATCGAGCGGGGGTGGAAAACTGTTTTTT.

The chain is built from TRBV7-9 and TRBJ1-4; D is possibly TRBD1 (6 bases). The germline gives CDR1 SEHNR, CDR2 FQNEAQ (reference sequence). This CDR3 contains 14 residues. V lost 1 base to trimming and J lost 9 bases, with 12 bases between them. CDR3 amino acids: CASSLGQGHQKLFF. CDR3 DNA sequence: TGTGCCAGCAGCTTAGGGCAGGGACATCAAAAACTGTTTTTT.

The table lists this clone with a few counts. The rearrangement links TRBV6-1 to TRBJ1-2, with a tentative D call TRBD1 (5 bases). The CDR3 runs to 14 residues. Trimming pared 0 bases from V and 4 bases from J, leaving 9 bases between. Per the germline V gene, CDR1 is MNHNS and CDR2 is SASEGT. The CDR3 protein is CASSEAAGRYGYTF. For the CDR3, the DNA is TGTGCCAGCAGTGAAGCCGCAGGGCGCTATGGCTACACCTTC.

The V and J genes are TRBV2 and TRBJ2-4; D may be TRBD2 (5 bases). V was shortened by 7 bases and J by 0 bases, with 13 bases between the two germline ends. The CDR3 has 15 amino acids. CDR1 and CDR2 from the germline V gene are SNHLY and FYNNEI. CDR3 coding DNA: TGTGCCAGCACCCTGGAGGCCCAAGCCAAAAACATTCAGTACTTC. Encoded protein: CASTLEAQAKNIQYF.

In nucleotides, the CDR3 is TGTGCCAGCAGCCAGGGACAGGGGAACGGCTACACCTTC. This codes for CASSQGQGNGYTF. This chain uses TRBV3-1 (or the pseudogene TRBV3-2) with TRBJ1-2, with 10 bases matching TRBD1. Losses at the gene ends were 3 bases for V and 8 bases for J; bases not matched to a gene: 3. The length of the CDR3 is 13 residues. The germline gives CDR1 LGHDT, CDR2 YNNKEL (reference sequence).

The chain employs TRBV7-9 and TRBJ2-1; 8 bases agree with TRBD2. Trimming removed 5 bases from V and 7 bases from J; junction bases left unmatched: 10. Germline V CDR1 and CDR2: SEHNR, FQNEAQ (reference sequence). The CDR3 runs to 15 residues. CDR3 in DNA: TGTGCCAGCAGCCACAGCGGGGGAGCTTTGAATGAGCAGTTCTTC. This gives the protein CASSHSGGALNEQFF.

The rearrangement joins TRBV7-5 to TRBJ2-2; the D call TRBD1 from the table was never checked on the DNA. TRBV7-5 is labeled a pseudogene. The length of the CDR3 is 14 residues. CDR3 sequence reads: CVRSPPTGPGELFF. DNA for the CDR3: TGTGTCAGAAGCCCCCCGACAGGCCCCGGGGAGCTGTTTTTT.

V and J are TRBV4-2 and TRBJ1-2; 9 positions agree with TRBD1. Trimming cost V 4 bases and J 6 bases; bases outside gene matches: 6. The germline V gene encodes CDR1 LGHNA and CDR2 YNFKEQ. This CDR3 comprises 14 residues. CDR3 in amino acids: CASSPTGQGDGYTF. The CDR3 DNA sequence: TGTGCCAGCAGCCCCACGGGACAGGGTGATGGCTACACCTTC.

This clone was seen just once. V usage is TRBV11-2 and J usage is TRBJ2-5; 10 positions match TRBD2. V lost 4 bases, J lost 2 bases, and 7 bases stayed unmatched. The length of the CDR3 is 16 residues. In germline, CDR1 is SGHAT, CDR2 FQNNGV. The CDR3 sequence: CASSSSLAGGQETQYF. The CDR3 coding sequence is TGTGCCAGCAGCTCCTCCTTAGCGGGAGGTCAAGAGACCCAGTACTTC. Drawing the rest from reference TRBV11-2 and TRBJ2-5, the complete variable domain is EAGVAQSPRYKIIEKRQSVAFWCNPISGHATLYWYQQILGQGPKLLIQFQNNGVVDDSQLPKDRFSAERLKGVDSTLKIQPAKLEDSAVYLCASSSSLAGGQETQYFGPGTRLLVL.

The chain joins TRBV19 to TRBJ2-1, with TRBD2 matching 11 bases. Trimming at V came to 5 bases and at J to 3 bases, leaving 3 bases not matched to a gene. Per germline, CDR1 LNHDA and CDR2 SQIVND (reference sequence). CDR3 size: 15 residues. The CDR3 coding sequence is TGTGCCAGTAGTGATACTAGCGGGAGCTACAATGAGCAGTTCTTC. Translating it yields CASSDTSGSYNEQFF.

The CDR3 nucleotides are TGCGCCAGCAGCGACAGGGTCCCTAATGAAAAACTGTTTTTT. Translating gives CASSDRVPNEKLFF. The genes are TRBV5-1 and TRBJ1-4; 7 bases align to TRBD1. With V trimmed by 4 bases and J by 3 bases, 3 bases remained unmatched. The germline gives CDR1 SGHRS, CDR2 YFSETQ. The CDR3 is 14 amino acids.

CDR3 nucleotides: TGCGCCAGCAGCTCGACTACTAGCTCTAACTATGGCTACACCTTC. Translation gives CASSSTTSSNYGYTF. V and J are TRBV5-1 and TRBJ1-2, with D uncertain. This CDR3 comprises 15 residues. Trimming left V 3 bases short and J 0 bases short, with 12 bases between. The germline V gene encodes CDR1 SGHRS and CDR2 YFSETQ.

The chain links TRBV6-1 to TRBJ1-5; 10 positions agree with TRBD1. This CDR3 has 16 amino acids. CDR1 is MNHNS and CDR2 is SASEGT in the germline V gene. V lost 4 bases to trimming and J lost 1 base; unmatched junction nucleotides: 4. The CDR3 DNA follows: TGTGCCAGCAGTGGACCGGGACAGGGGAGCAATCAGCCCCAGCATTTT. It specifies CASSGPGQGSNQPQHF.

The chain carries TRBV7-6 and TRBJ1-2; TRBD1 is a possible D gene (5 bases). This CDR3 spans 17 amino acids. The V end lost 4 bases, the J end lost 3 bases, and 21 bases lay between the germline ends. Germline CDR1 reads SGHVS; CDR2 reads FNYEAQ. CDR3 nucleotides: TGTGCCAGCAGCTCTAACCCCAGGGAAACCGTGGACTATGGCTACACCTTC. Its protein product is CASSSNPRETVDYGYTF.

The V and J genes are TRBV2 and TRBJ2-5; the D gene is possibly TRBD2 (5 bases). V gave up 8 bases and J gave up 2 bases, with 18 bases separating them. CDR1 is SNHLY, CDR2 FYNNEI, per germline. The CDR3 spans 15 residues. The CDR3 is CASGEGGGKQETQYF. DNA for the CDR3: TGTGCCAGCGGAGAGGGCGGTGGTAAACAAGAGACCCAGTACTTC.

The chain recombines TRBV3-1 (or the pseudogene TRBV3-2) with TRBJ1-2; no clear D gene. V gave up 2 bases and J gave up 4 bases, with 8 bases separating them. The V gene's germline CDR1 is LGHDT and CDR2 YNNKEL (reference sequence). The CDR3 spans 13 residues. The CDR3 spells CASSQLGAYGYTF. CDR3 DNA sequence: TGTGCCAGCAGCCAATTGGGCGCCTATGGCTACACCTTC.

Here the CDR3 reads CASTPRELYGYTF. The CDR3 nucleotides read TGTGCCAGCACCCCACGGGAGCTCTATGGCTACACCTTC. The V gene is TRBV2, the J gene TRBJ1-2; D call uncertain. The CDR3 extends over 13 amino acids. The germline V gene has CDR1 SNHLY and CDR2 FYNNEI. V was trimmed by 7 bases and J by 4 bases, leaving 13 bases between them.

The rearrangement links TRBV12-3 or TRBV12-4 to TRBJ1-2; D gene unclear. The CDR3 loop spans 13 amino acids. V was clipped by 2 bases and J by 0 bases, with 4 bases between them. CDR3 sequence: CASSLQANYGYTF. DNA of the CDR3: TGTGCCAGCAGTTTACAGGCTAACTATGGCTACACCTTC.

The chain joins TRBV3-1 (or the pseudogene TRBV3-2) to TRBJ1-2; D uncertain. The V gene lost 1 base and the J gene lost 8 bases, with 14 bases spanning the gap. This CDR3 has 14 residues. The germline gives CDR1 LGHDT, CDR2 YNNKEL (reference sequence). CDR3 sequence reads: CASSQARSAGGYTF. The CDR3 DNA follows: TGTGCCAGCAGCCAAGCCAGGAGCGCGGGCGGCTACACCTTC.

The V call is TRBV3-1 (or the pseudogene TRBV3-2), the J call TRBJ2-3; the match to TRBD1 covers 7 bases. Germline V gene lookup returns CDR1 LGHDT and CDR2 YNNKEL (reference sequence). The CDR3 covers 15 residues. The ends lost 1 base at V and 3 bases at J; junction bases unmatched: 4. CDR3 protein: CASSQGGGGTDTQYF. In DNA form, the CDR3 reads TGTGCCAGCAGCCAAGGAGGGGGCGGGACAGATACGCAGTATTTT.

In nucleotides, the CDR3 is TGTGCTAGTGGTTTCGCCTTGGGAGACACCATATATTTT. Translation gives CASGFALGDTIYF. The rearrangement links TRBV12-5 to TRBJ1-3, with no clear D. The CDR3 consists of 13 residues. Germline V gene lookup returns CDR1 LGHNT and CDR2 FRNRAP. The germline V and J ends were trimmed by 3 bases and 8 bases, with 11 bases remaining between them.